One sample yielded the 31 T cell receptor beta chains listed below, sequenced in a study of post-analysis software for immune sequencing data. Their antigen targets remain unknown. The library was made from cDNA and included unique molecular identifiers. TCRdb recomputed calls from the PCR reads with MiXCR, one row per CDR3 protein. The sample has roughly 870,000 distinct CDR3 sequences; approximately 53% are singletons. Study-wide points: TRBV segments more frequent in patients than in controls numbered several and included TRBV5-6, TRBV5-1 and TRBV20-1.

The source material was blood. These receptors were collected from a girl under 18 with multiple sclerosis.

The rearrangement links TRBV28 to TRBJ2-1; the D call may be TRBD1 or TRBD2 (7 bases each). CDR3 length equals 14 residues. Germline V gene sequence: CDR1 MDHEN, CDR2 SYDVKM. Between the trimmed V and J ends, which lost 3 bases and 8 bases, there was a span of 14 bases. The CDR3 here is CASSFRQGGHEQFF. Written as DNA, the CDR3 is TGTGCCAGCAGTTTCCGGCAGGGGGGGCATGAGCAGTTCTTC. Complete variable domain (other parts from reference TRBV28 and TRBJ2-1): DVKVTQSSRYLVKRTGEKVFLECVQDMDHENMFWYRQDPGLGLRLIYFSYDVKMKEKGDIPEGYSVSREKKERFSLILESASTNQTSMYLCASSFRQGGHEQFFGPGTRLTVL.

In DNA form, the CDR3 reads TGTGCCAGCAGTTCACAGGGTATGGACAATCAGCCCCAGCATTTT. This encodes CASSSQGMDNQPQHF. The V call is TRBV12-3 or TRBV12-4, the J call TRBJ1-5; perhaps TRBD1 as D (6 bases). The length of the CDR3 is 15 residues. Trimming pared 4 bases from V and 3 bases from J, leaving 13 bases between.

Details on this clonotype: As the CDR3 is not closed by the conserved phenylalanine or tryptophan, this likely results from a read error. V gene TRBV25-1 combines with J gene TRBJ2-3; the match to TRBD2 covers 10 bases. Germline trimming cut 7 bases from V and 1 base from J; bases unmatched to any gene: 11. Germline V lookup: CDR1 MGHDK, CDR2 SYGVNS. The CDR3 loop spans 17 amino acids. The CDR3, as DNA: TGTGCCAGCACCACGAGCCGACTAGCGGGCCGCACAGATACGCAGTATTTG. This translates into CASTTSRLAGRTDTQYL.

J is TRBJ1-1 and V is TRBV5-1, with D perhaps matching TRBD1 (6 bases). V lost 4 bases and J lost 3, with 16 bases in between. Germline lookup yields CDR1 SGHRS and CDR2 YFSETQ. The CDR3 covers 15 residues. The CDR3 loop is CASSPGTGRDTEAFF. In DNA, the CDR3 is TGCGCCAGCAGCCCCGGAACAGGGAGGGACACTGAAGCTTTCTTT.

V usage is TRBV2 and J usage is TRBJ2-5; no firm D call. This CDR3 contains 14 residues. The germline gives CDR1 SNHLY, CDR2 FYNNEI. V was shortened by 2 bases and J by 2 bases, with 9 bases between the two germline ends. CDR3 amino acids: CASSESRQQETQYF. DNA for the CDR3: TGTGCCAGCAGTGAATCTAGGCAGCAAGAGACCCAGTACTTC.

This clonotype was recorded a few times. The chain employs TRBV5-1 and TRBJ1-5; no clear D gene. The CDR3 runs to 13 residues. V lost 4 bases, J lost 5 bases, and 10 bases lay in between. Germline V gives CDR1 SGHRS, CDR2 YFSETQ. CDR3 region: CASSMDGDQPQHF. CDR3 DNA sequence: TGCGCCAGCAGCATGGACGGAGATCAGCCCCAGCATTTT.

This clonotype was picked up a small number of times. The chain joins TRBV10-3 to TRBJ1-5; 7 nucleotides match TRBD1. Looked up from germline, CDR1 is ENHRY and CDR2 is SYGVKD. The CDR3 is made up of 14 amino acids. J gave up 3 bases and V 5 bases, and 4 bases lay outside the gene matches. CDR3 nucleotides: TGTGCCATCAGTCGGGACAGCCTCAATCAGCCCCAGCATTTT. As protein: CAISRDSLNQPQHF.

The table lists this clonotype with a few counts. The rearrangement joins TRBV6-1 to TRBJ2-5, with 9 bases lining up with TRBD1. The CDR3 sequence is 16 residues long. Germline CDR1 is MNHNS and CDR2 is SASEGT. The junction had 7 bases not matched to a gene; V was cut back by 3 bases and J by 2 bases. CDR3 sequence reads: CASSDPGQGRQETQYF. CDR3 nucleotide sequence: TGTGCCAGCAGTGACCCGGGACAGGGTCGTCAAGAGACCCAGTACTTC.

The gene calls are TRBV10-3 and TRBJ2-7; perhaps TRBD2 as D (5 bases). V was shortened by 0 bases and J by 7 bases, with 16 bases between the two germline ends. This CDR3 region has 15 residues. The germline V gene encodes CDR1 ENHRY and CDR2 SYGVKD. DNA of the CDR3: TGTGCCATCAGTGAGTCGAATGGAGGCTTCGGGGAGCAGTACTTC. Its protein is CAISESNGGFGEQYF.

This clonotype was recorded a few times. The V call is TRBV29-1, the J call TRBJ1-2; 7 bases align to TRBD1. Germline lookup yields CDR1 SQVTM and CDR2 ANQGSEA. Trimming removed 6 bases from V and 3 bases from J; junction bases left unmatched: 16. There are 16 residues in the CDR3. For the CDR3, the DNA is TGCAGCGTGGTAGGGACAGCCTCCCTTGGAGACTATGGCTACACCTTC. Its protein is CSVVGTASLGDYGYTF.

This chain uses TRBV12-5 with TRBJ1-4, with D possibly being TRBD1 (6 bases). This CDR3 contains 16 residues. Germline CDR1 and CDR2: LGHNT and FRNRAP. V lost 3 bases to trimming and J lost 6 bases, with 17 bases between them. As DNA, the CDR3 is TGTGCTAGTGGTTTCCTCTTGGACAGCCTTCATGAAAAACTGTTTTTT. It codes for CASGFLLDSLHEKLFF.

This clonotype came up a few times. The rearrangement uses TRBV7-9 and TRBJ2-7; possible D gene TRBD1, 5 bases. The CDR3 consists of 17 residues. Germline V CDR1 and CDR2: SEHNR, FQNEAQ (reference sequence). V was trimmed by 1 base and J by 2 bases, leaving 18 bases between them. CDR3 nucleotide sequence: TGTGCCAGCAGCTTAGTATCGCCTGCCGGACAAACCTACGAGCAGTACTTC. Its protein product is CASSLVSPAGQTYEQYF.

There are a few counts of this clonotype. Its ends do not fully match the called genes, so a read error is possible. The chain carries TRBV7-9 and TRBJ2-3; D call uncertain. This CDR3 spans 12 amino acids. Per germline, CDR1 SEHNR and CDR2 FQNEAQ (reference sequence). The CDR3: CASTLDTDTQYF. CDR3 nucleotide sequence: TGTGCCAGCACCTTAGACACAGATACGCAGTATTTT.

The J gene is TRBJ2-1, the V gene TRBV3-1; D uncertain. The CDR3 length is 12 residues. The ends were cut back, 1 base at V and 6 bases at J, with 4 bases in the middle. The V gene's germline CDR1 is LGHDT and CDR2 YNNKEL (reference sequence). This chain's CDR3 is CASSQVVNEQFF. CDR3 coding DNA: TGTGCCAGCAGCCAAGTGGTCAATGAGCAGTTCTTC.

V usage is TRBV27 and J usage is TRBJ2-7; TRBD2 matches at 11 bases. Germline CDR1 and CDR2: MNHEY and SMNVEV (reference sequence). This CDR3 is 16 amino acids long. V shed 4 bases, J shed 4 bases, and the junction held 9 bases outside the gene matches. CDR3 in DNA: TGTGCCAGCAGTTCACCACTAGCGGGAGTTATGTACGAGCAGTACTTC. Protein: CASSSPLAGVMYEQYF.

V is TRBV29-1 and J is TRBJ2-7; 10 nucleotides agree with TRBD2. This CDR3 contains 15 residues. V was pared by 7 bases and J by 0 bases, with 9 bases of the junction left unmatched. The germline gives CDR1 SQVTM, CDR2 ANQGSEA. In DNA form, the CDR3 reads TGCAGCGGTCTTAGACCTAGCGGGAGCTCCTACGAGCAGTACTTC. It is translated as CSGLRPSGSSYEQYF.

The chain has TRBV4-2 and TRBJ1-1; 11 bases line up with TRBD1. The CDR3 sequence is 14 residues long. Per germline, CDR1 LGHNA and CDR2 YNFKEQ. Trimming removed 7 bases from V and 4 bases from J; junction bases left unmatched: 5. In nucleotides, the CDR3 is TGTGCCAGCAACCCCGGGACAGGGGGCACTGAAGCTTTCTTT. Protein sequence: CASNPGTGGTEAFF.

This sequence joins TRBV3-1 and TRBJ2-1; 8 positions agree with TRBD2. The CDR3 covers 18 residues. The germline CDR1 and CDR2 sequences are LGHDT and YNNKEL (reference sequence). The junction had 15 bases not matched to a gene; V was cut back by 4 bases and J by 4 bases. In nucleotides, the CDR3 is TGTGCCAGCAGCCGGCCCTCTCGGGGACTAGTGAGTTACAATGAGCAGTTCTTC. Protein sequence: CASSRPSRGLVSYNEQFF.

The J gene is TRBJ2-3, the V gene TRBV20-1; 8 bases line up with TRBD1. The CDR3 spans 14 residues. Germline V gene data show CDR1 as DFQATT and CDR2 as SNEGSKA (reference sequence). V lost 5 bases to trimming and J lost 1 base; unmatched junction nucleotides: 5. Here the CDR3 DNA reads TGCAGTGCTCAGGGGGCGCGAGGCACAGATACGCAGTATTTT. Protein sequence: CSAQGARGTDTQYF.

V is TRBV10-3 and J is TRBJ2-7, with TRBD1 matching over 7 bases. V trimming: 4 bases; J trimming: 5 bases; junction bases outside the gene matches: 8. The germline CDR1 and CDR2 sequences are ENHRY and SYGVKD. This CDR3 region has 14 residues. The CDR3 spells CAISGTGGEHEQYF. As DNA, the CDR3 is TGTGCCATCAGTGGGACAGGTGGGGAGCACGAGCAGTACTTC.

The genes are TRBV20-1 and TRBJ2-4, with 11 bases identical to TRBD2. Trimming removed 6 bases from V and 2 bases from J; junction bases left unmatched: 15. The CDR3 loop spans 18 amino acids. The V gene's germline CDR1 is DFQATT and CDR2 SNEGSKA (reference sequence). The CDR3 region has the DNA TGCAGTGCCCTGGGACTAGCGGTCCGACTAAAGTCCAAAAACATTCAGTACTTC. This sequence encodes CSALGLAVRLKSKNIQYF.

About this clonotype: An end of the junction differs from the germline gene, which may be a read error. This rearrangement joins TRBV25-1 to TRBJ2-7, with TRBD2 matching 7 bases. Germline CDR1 MGHDK, CDR2 SYGVNS. The CDR3 has 16 amino acids. In DNA, the CDR3 is TGTACCAGCAGTGAGGTACAAGCGGGAAGCTCCTACGAGCAGTACTTC. It yields the protein CTSSEVQAGSSYEQYF.

The chain employs TRBV7-2 and TRBJ1-2; D not certain. The CDR3 length is 13 residues. Germline CDR1 and CDR2: SGHTA and FQGNSA. Trimming removed 5 bases from V and 7 bases from J, with 14 bases in between. The CDR3 nucleotides read TGTGCCAGCAGCGCCTACAAAAGGCCTGGCTACACCTTC. It is translated as CASSAYKRPGYTF.

The table lists this clonotype with a few counts. The rearrangement links TRBV3-1 to TRBJ2-5; weak D call: TRBD2 (5 bases). This CDR3 is built from 14 residues. Germline V gives CDR1 LGHDT, CDR2 YNNKEL (reference sequence). V lost 4 bases, J lost 7 bases, and 16 bases lay in between. CDR3 sequence: CASSPKLVGVTQYF. In nucleotides, the CDR3 is TGTGCCAGCAGCCCTAAACTAGTAGGCGTGACCCAGTACTTC.

The chain recombines TRBV2 with TRBJ2-5; D is unresolved. Germline assignment: CDR1 SNHLY and CDR2 FYNNEI. The V end was cut by 3 bases, the J end by 5 bases, with 7 bases between. The CDR3 has 12 residues. The CDR3 sequence: CASSEWRETQYF. The CDR3 nucleotides read TGTGCCAGCAGTGAGTGGCGGGAGACCCAGTACTTC.

The CDR3 sequence: CASSVGTGGNQPQHF. The DNA of the CDR3 is TGTGCCAGCAGCGTAGGGACAGGGGGCAATCAGCCCCAGCATTTT. The genes are TRBV9 and TRBJ1-5, with TRBD1 matching 9 bases. The CDR3 length is 15 residues. The V and J ends lost 0 bases and 2 bases, in that order; junction bases with no gene match: 0. CDR1 and CDR2 from the germline V gene are SGDLS and YYNGEE.

The J gene is TRBJ2-2, the V gene TRBV6-1; D is unresolved. V was cut by 5 bases and J by 3 bases, with 10 bases left in between. The CDR3 runs to 14 residues. The germline gives CDR1 MNHNS, CDR2 SASEGT. For the CDR3, the DNA is TGTGCCAGCAGTTGGTATCAGGACACCGGGGAGCTGTTTTTT. This codes for CASSWYQDTGELFF.

This clonotype showed up just once. The chain carries TRBV6-1 and TRBJ2-5, with 14 bases lining up with TRBD2. This CDR3 has 17 amino acids. The J segment lost 4 bases and the V segment lost 5 bases, leaving 9 bases of the junction unmatched. Germline V gives CDR1 MNHNS, CDR2 SASEGT. DNA for the CDR3: TGTGCCAGCAGTCGACTAGCGGGGGGGCCCGGTTCAGAGACCCAGTACTTC. Translated: CASSRLAGGPGSETQYF.

The V gene is TRBV3-1, the J gene TRBJ2-1, with 11 bases identical to TRBD2. The germline CDR1 and CDR2 sequences are LGHDT and YNNKEL (reference sequence). This CDR3 has 17 residues. V trimming: 0 bases; J trimming: 3 bases; junction bases outside the gene matches: 4. CDR3 sequence reads: CASSQEIGTSGYNEQFF. The DNA for the CDR3 is TGTGCCAGCAGCCAAGAGATCGGGACTAGCGGCTACAATGAGCAGTTCTTC.

CDR3 in amino acids: CASSPEGQGSRNTQYF. In DNA, the CDR3 is TGTGCCAGCAGCCCGGAGGGACAGGGGAGTAGGAATACGCAGTATTTT. The gene calls are TRBV7-9 and TRBJ2-3; TRBD1 matches at 10 bases. V lost 5 bases and J lost 7; bases outside the gene matches: 12. Germline assignment: CDR1 SEHNR and CDR2 FQNEAQ (reference sequence). This CDR3 has 16 residues.

The chain uses TRBV12-5 and TRBJ2-5, with D possibly TRBD2 on 5 matching bases. Germline assignment: CDR1 LGHNT and CDR2 FRNRAP. V lost 6 bases, J lost 7 bases, and 15 bases lay in between. The CDR3 covers 13 residues. The CDR3 here is CASGRESRRTQYF. The CDR3 bases are TGTGCTAGTGGGAGGGAGAGTCGGAGGACCCAGTACTTC.